The clone carrying this T cell receptor beta chain was seen a few times. Antigen unknown. Vbeta (60) and Jbeta (13) primers were used in the PCR. Sequenced by immunoSEQ multiplex PCR; TCRdb stores in-frame clones only, minus some. The repertoire consists of about 100,000 clones, with approximately 74% occurring once and the leading ten covering about 15%. This sample stems from a study of cytomegalovirus exposure and HLA in healthy donors. Broader study findings: In a later analysis, compared with equally common non-associated chains, HLA-associated beta chains were more expanded.

Sequenced sample: PBMCs. This TCR was sampled from a woman aged 40 to 50 in good health and CMV-seropositive.

CDR3 DNA sequence: TGTGCCAGCAGCTTAGTCGTGGGCACCGAGCAGTACTTC. This translates into CASSLVVGTEQYF. The chain uses TRBV7-2 and TRBJ2-7; D is uncertain. The CDR3 loop spans 13 amino acids. Trimming removed 1 base from V and 6 bases from J, with 10 bases in between. CDR1 and CDR2 (germline): SGHTA, FQGNSA.